Presented here are 29 T cell receptor beta chains from one specimen sequenced in a study of shared clonotypes between healthy human individuals. CD45RO-negative, CCR7-positively selected cells formed the naive CD8 fraction, excluding terminally differentiated effector memory CD45RA+ cells. Method: immunoSEQ multiplex PCR; TCRdb's copy keeps in-frame clones and lacks some. Of about 2 million clones detected, about 95% appear once; the ten largest clones hold approximately 1.2%. The sample comprised naive CD8+ T cells sorted from blood. The receptors derive from a man aged 18 to 35 in good health.

The V call is TRBV30, the J call TRBJ1-4; no clear D gene. V was trimmed by 3 bases and J by 0 bases, leaving 11 bases between them. Germline V gene data show CDR1 as GTSNPN and CDR2 as SVGIG (reference sequence). The CDR3 is 15 amino acids. The CDR3 region has the DNA TGTGCCTGGAGGCACAAGTATGCAACTAATGAAAAACTGTTTTTT. Protein product: CAWRHKYATNEKLFF.

The chain employs TRBV11-2 and TRBJ2-5; no reliable D call. The germline V gene has CDR1 SGHAT and CDR2 FQNNGV. V dropped 5 bases and J dropped 2 bases, with 6 bases sitting between them. The CDR3 has 12 amino acids. CDR3 sequence: CASSQMQETQYF. The CDR3 DNA follows: TGTGCCAGCAGCCAAATGCAAGAGACCCAGTACTTC.

CDR3: CASSPTQTGEDYGYTF. The DNA of the CDR3 is TGTGCCAGCAGCCCAACACAGACAGGGGAGGACTATGGCTACACCTTC. V and J are TRBV7-9 and TRBJ1-2; 8 bases align to TRBD1. With V trimmed by 5 bases and J by 3 bases, 11 bases remained unmatched. This CDR3 spans 16 amino acids. Germline V gene data show CDR1 as SEHNR and CDR2 as FQNEAQ (reference sequence).

This chain uses TRBV6-1 with TRBJ2-7; 10 nucleotides align to TRBD1. Per the germline V gene, CDR1 is MNHNS and CDR2 is SASEGT. With V trimmed by 8 bases and J by 4 bases, 11 bases remained unmatched. This CDR3 is built from 15 residues. CDR3 sequence: CASGDHRDRGYEQYF. The CDR3 region has the DNA TGTGCCAGCGGAGACCACCGGGACAGGGGATACGAGCAGTACTTC.

The rearrangement uses TRBV30 and TRBJ1-4; D is uncertain. In germline, CDR1 is GTSNPN, CDR2 SVGIG (reference sequence). V was shortened by 4 bases and J by 8 bases, with 14 bases between the two germline ends. CDR3 size: 13 residues. The CDR3 sequence is CAWTHRRSEKLFF. CDR3 nucleotide sequence: TGTGCCTGGACACACAGAAGGAGCGAAAAACTGTTTTTT. Based on the CDR3 plus reference TRBV30 and TRBJ1-4, the full variable domain is SQTIHQWPATLVQPVGSPLSLECTVEGTSNPNLYWYRQAAGRGLQLLFYSVGIGQISSEVPQNLSASRPQDRQFILSSKKLLLSDSGFYLCAWTHRRSEKLFFGSGTQLSVL.

This clone was counted a few times. Other DNA sequences in this specimen translate into the identical CDR3. The chain is built from TRBV6-5 and TRBJ2-7, with TRBD1 matching over 12 bases. The CDR3 has 15 residues. Germline CDR1 reads MNHEY; CDR2 reads SVGAGI. Germline trimming cut 0 bases from V and 5 bases from J; bases unmatched to any gene: 2. The CDR3 reads CASSYSGQGADEQYF. CDR3 coding DNA: TGTGCCAGCAGTTACTCGGGACAGGGGGCGGACGAGCAGTACTTC.

This chain uses TRBV7-9 with TRBJ1-1; 12 bases align to TRBD1. The CDR3 runs to 16 residues. Per the germline V gene, CDR1 is SEHNR and CDR2 is FQNEAQ (reference sequence). The V segment lost 5 bases and the J segment 3 bases; nucleotides outside the gene matches: 7. CDR3 amino acids: CASSNRDRGRDTEAFF. The CDR3, as DNA: TGTGCCAGCAGCAATCGGGACAGGGGGCGCGACACTGAAGCTTTCTTT.

Only a few counts were recorded for this clone. This sample also contains other DNA sequences that code for the same CDR3. V usage is TRBV29-1 and J usage is TRBJ1-1; D uncertain. The CDR3 contains 11 residues. CDR1 SQVTM and CDR2 ANQGSEA come from the germline V gene. V was shortened by 1 base and J by 0 bases, with 0 bases between the two germline ends. The CDR3: CSVEVNTEAFF. CDR3 DNA: TGCAGCGTTGAAGTGAACACTGAAGCTTTCTTT.

V gene TRBV7-9 combines with J gene TRBJ2-2, with 8 bases matching TRBD2. The CDR3 is 17 residues long. The V and J ends lost 3 bases and 5 bases, in that order; junction bases with no gene match: 11. Looked up from germline, CDR1 is SEHNR and CDR2 is FQNEAQ (reference sequence). CDR3 residues: CASSFEPGLGRTGELFF. CDR3 coding DNA: TGTGCCAGCAGCTTCGAACCGGGACTAGGAAGAACCGGGGAGCTGTTTTTT.

The V call is TRBV4-2, the J call TRBJ2-7; D gene unclear. The V and J ends lost 3 bases and 4 bases respectively, with 13 bases between them. Germline-derived CDR1 and CDR2 are LGHNA and YNFKEQ. This CDR3 contains 14 residues. The DNA of the CDR3 is TGTGCCAGCAGCCAGACCCGGACGGGTTACGAGCAGTACTTC. Translation gives CASSQTRTGYEQYF.

This sequence joins TRBV28 and TRBJ2-7; D gene uncertain. V was pared by 2 bases and J by 0 bases, with 8 bases between. The CDR3 runs to 14 residues. Germline V CDR1 and CDR2: MDHEN, SYDVKM. In DNA form, the CDR3 reads TGTGCCAGCAGTTTACTGCTCCGCTCCTACGAGCAGTACTTC. Translation gives CASSLLLRSYEQYF.

This clone was counted a single time. The chain has TRBV15 and TRBJ1-1; TRBD1 is a possible D gene (6 bases). Trimming pared 4 bases from V and 7 bases from J, leaving 10 bases between. Germline V gene sequence: CDR1 LNHNV, CDR2 YYDKDF (reference sequence). The CDR3 loop spans 12 amino acids. The CDR3: CATSTRGGEAFF. The CDR3 coding sequence is TGTGCCACCAGCACAAGAGGGGGTGAAGCTTTCTTT.

This chain links TRBV2 with TRBJ2-7; D gene unclear. The CDR3 loop spans 10 amino acids. The V gene's germline CDR1 is SNHLY and CDR2 FYNNEI. The germline V and J ends were trimmed by 5 bases and 9 bases, with 8 bases remaining between them. CDR3 region: CASSFDGQYF. In DNA form, the CDR3 reads TGTGCCAGCAGTTTTGACGGGCAGTACTTC. Supplemented by reference TRBV2 and TRBJ2-7, the full variable domain reads EPEVTQTPSHQVTQMGQEVILRCVPISNHLYFYWYRQILGQKVEFLVSFYNNEISEKSEIFDDQFSVERPDGSNFTLKIRSTKLEDSAMYFCASSFDGQYFGPGTRLTVT.

The CDR3 spells CASSQGQVGGEQYF. In DNA, the CDR3 is TGCGCCAGCAGCCAAGGGCAGGTGGGTGGCGAGCAGTACTTC. J is TRBJ2-7 and V is TRBV4-1; D is ambiguous. The V end was cut by 1 base, the J end by 6 bases, with 13 bases between. Per the germline V gene, CDR1 is MGHRA and CDR2 is YSYEKL. This CDR3 spans 14 amino acids.

The genes are TRBV7-2 and TRBJ2-1; no clear D. Germline V gene data show CDR1 as SGHTA and CDR2 as FQGNSA. The length of the CDR3 is 12 residues. The V and J ends lost 5 bases and 9 bases respectively, with 11 bases between them. The CDR3 spells CASSPEYVEQFF. CDR3 DNA sequence: TGTGCCAGCAGCCCCGAGTACGTTGAGCAGTTCTTC.

For the CDR3, the DNA is TGTGCCAGCAGTTTAAGAGGGGGAGAGGACGAGCAGTACTTC. Amino acid sequence: CASSLRGGEDEQYF. The chain links TRBV28 to TRBJ2-7, with D perhaps TRBD1 (6 bases). Looked up from germline, CDR1 is MDHEN and CDR2 is SYDVKM. V was pared by 2 bases and J by 5 bases, with 13 bases between. The CDR3 has 14 amino acids.

The chain couples TRBV6-5 to TRBJ2-1; the D call may be TRBD1 or TRBD2 (5 bases each). Germline CDR1 is MNHEY and CDR2 is SVGAGI. V was cut by 1 base and J by 0 bases, with 10 bases left in between. The CDR3 contains 16 residues. CDR3 sequence (DNA): TGTGCCAGCAGTTACTGGGCAGGGACCTCCTACAATGAGCAGTTCTTC. Its protein is CASSYWAGTSYNEQFF.

The V gene is TRBV28, the J gene TRBJ2-7; D is perhaps TRBD2 (6 bases). The CDR3 sequence is 16 residues long. Germline CDR1 is MDHEN and CDR2 is SYDVKM. Trimming removed 8 bases at V and 2 bases at J, with 22 bases between. CDR3 bases: TGTGCCAGCGAAAGTGTTCTCAGGGACTTAACCTACGAGCAGTACTTC. Protein product: CASESVLRDLTYEQYF.

Comment on this clone: The same CDR3 also results from other DNA sequences found in this sample. The J gene is TRBJ1-1, the V gene TRBV6-1; D is ambiguous. The V gene lost 1 base and the J gene lost 3 bases, with 3 bases spanning the gap. The CDR3 contains 12 residues. The germline V gene has CDR1 MNHNS and CDR2 SASEGT. In DNA form, the CDR3 reads TGTGCCAGCAGTGAAGGCTACACTGAAGCTTTCTTT. Its protein product is CASSEGYTEAFF.

The genes are TRBV6-6 and TRBJ1-2, with D perhaps TRBD1 (6 bases). Germline V CDR1 and CDR2: MNHNY, SVGAGI (reference sequence). V was cut by 5 bases and J by 6 bases, with 13 bases left in between. The CDR3 has 13 residues. The CDR3 sequence is CASSPRPGDGYTF. CDR3 DNA: TGTGCCAGCAGTCCCAGACCAGGGGATGGCTACACCTTC.

CDR3 residues: CASSFPPRGYNEQFF. The CDR3 DNA is TGTGCCAGCAGCTTTCCCCCCAGGGGGTACAATGAGCAGTTCTTC. The rearrangement links TRBV7-9 to TRBJ2-1; TRBD1 aligns across 7 bases. Germline CDR1 is SEHNR and CDR2 is FQNEAQ (reference sequence). V was clipped by 3 bases and J by 4 bases; unmatched bases: 6. This CDR3 has 15 residues. The whole variable domain, filled in from reference TRBV7-9 and TRBJ2-1, reads DTGVSQNPRHKITKRGQNVTFRCDPISEHNRLYWYRQTLGQGPEFLTYFQNEAQLEKSRLLSDRFSAERPKGSFSTLEIQRTEQGDSAMYLCASSFPPRGYNEQFFGPGTRLTVL.

The chain uses TRBV7-2 and TRBJ2-1, with D perhaps TRBD1 or TRBD2 (5 bases each). The V gene's germline CDR1 is SGHTA and CDR2 FQGNSA. The CDR3 runs to 13 residues. Trimming shortened V by 3 bases and J by 9 bases, and 12 bases separated the two germline ends. This chain's CDR3 is CASSFLAGSEQFF. Here the CDR3 DNA reads TGTGCCAGCAGCTTCCTTGCAGGGAGTGAGCAGTTCTTC.

This rearrangement joins TRBV5-1 to TRBJ1-1; D uncertain. Trimming removed 0 bases at V and 0 bases at J, with 12 bases between. Germline values: CDR1 SGHRS, CDR2 YFSETQ. The CDR3 totals 16 residues. The CDR3 DNA is TGCGCCAGCAGCTTGGATAACAGTTTGATGAACACTGAAGCTTTCTTT. Translated: CASSLDNSLMNTEAFF.

The V and J genes are TRBV5-6 and TRBJ2-7; D is tentatively TRBD1 or TRBD2 (5 bases each). V lost 0 bases and J lost 2, with 12 bases in between. Germline loops: CDR1 SGHDT, CDR2 YYEEEE. This CDR3 spans 15 amino acids. CDR3 residues: CASSLGGVGPYEQYF. For the CDR3, the DNA is TGTGCCAGCAGCTTGGGAGGGGTCGGACCCTACGAGCAGTACTTC.

The chain couples TRBV5-1 to TRBJ2-7; 7 nucleotides align to TRBD1. The CDR3 runs to 15 residues. V was pared by 5 bases and J by 5 bases, with 13 bases of the junction left unmatched. Germline CDR1 reads SGHRS; CDR2 reads YFSETQ. For the CDR3, the DNA is TGCGCCAGCAGTATGGAAGGGGGCCTAGCAGACGAGCAGTACTTC. Protein product: CASSMEGGLADEQYF.

J is TRBJ2-1 and V is TRBV7-2; TRBD1 matches 10 bases. This CDR3 is 14 amino acids long. Germline lookup yields CDR1 SGHTA and CDR2 FQGNSA. V was pared by 7 bases and J by 2 bases, with 2 bases of the junction left unmatched. CDR3 region: CASNGQGAYNEQFF. CDR3 in DNA: TGTGCCAGCAACGGACAGGGGGCCTACAATGAGCAGTTCTTC.

This clone was observed once. This sequence joins TRBV7-3 and TRBJ2-3; no definite D call. This CDR3 is built from 16 residues. Germline CDR1 reads SGHTA; CDR2 reads FQGTGA. V lost 4 bases, J lost 0 bases, and 14 bases lay in between. CDR3 sequence: CASSSEGFTSTDTQYF. The CDR3 DNA sequence: TGTGCCAGCAGCTCTGAAGGGTTTACTAGCACAGATACGCAGTATTTT.

This chain joins TRBV29-1 and TRBJ2-5; 7 bases fit TRBD1. Gene TRBJ2-7 matches the end of the DNA better, so the J call may be wrong. The germline CDR1 and CDR2 sequences are SQVTM and ANQGSEA. The CDR3 is 14 amino acids. CDR3: CSVEDSAGGYEQYF. CDR3 DNA: TGCAGCGTTGAAGATTCGGCAGGGGGCTACGAGCAGTACTTC.

This clone was seen just once. This chain connects TRBV13 to TRBJ1-4; D may be TRBD1 (5 bases). Germline V gene sequence: CDR1 PRHDT, CDR2 FYEKMQ (reference sequence). This CDR3 has 13 amino acids. The germline V and J ends were trimmed by 6 bases and 8 bases, with 13 bases remaining between them. The CDR3 sequence is CASSPGNREKLFF. Written as DNA, the CDR3 is TGTGCCAGCAGTCCCGGAAACAGGGAAAAACTGTTTTTT.